This T cell receptor beta chain was observed in a study of regulatory T cells in long-lasting Graves disease. iRepertoire HTBI primers and Arm-PCR of CDR3 regions built TCR beta libraries. TCRdb ran MiXCR on the multiplex PCR reads and lists one entry per CDR3 protein. The sample consists of around 420,000 distinct CDR3 sequences, 15% of them appearing once. Germline CDR1 reads DFQATT; CDR2 reads SNEGSKA (reference sequence). The CDR3 sequence is 15 residues long. J lost 2 bases, V lost 2 bases, and 4 bases had no gene match. This clonotype was observed a few times. The time point is: newly diagnosed GD, antithyroid drugs for less than 3 months. After RNA was extracted from PBMCs, the TCR library was made from it. These data also formed part of another study, on T cells in Graves' hyperthyroidism and ophthalmopathy. According to that study: A set of HTBI primers served as the primers for a first-round RT-PCR of the TCR CDR3. Blood shared most expanded thyroid clonotypes above 0.001.

The V call is TRBV20-1, the J call TRBJ2-1, with 9 bases identical to TRBD2. The receptor comes from a woman in her thirties or forties with Graves disease. Material: peripheral blood mononuclear cells (PBMCs), obtained at new diagnosis, from a patient treated with antithyroid drugs. The CDR3 here is CSARSSGKTYNEQFF. The CDR3 DNA reads TGCAGTGCTAGATCTAGCGGGAAAACCTACAATGAGCAGTTCTTC.